This record concerns one T cell receptor (beta chain) sequence. The data were taken from a study of T cell changes during pregnancy in multiple sclerosis. V lost 6 bases and J 3 bases, leaving 15 bases between the germline ends. Germline CDR1 reads MNHEY; CDR2 reads SVGAGI. The length of the CDR3 is 14 residues. Repertoires were generated with immunoSEQ multiplex PCR, while TCRdb's copy carries only in-frame clones and drops some. The data show fewer than 150,000 clones, 90% to 98% seen once. Sequencing used peripheral blood, obtained after pregnancy. The chain uses TRBV6-5 and TRBJ2-7, with D possibly TRBD2 on 6 matching bases. This clonotype was sampled from a female donor with multiple sclerosis, enrolled in a pregnancy study. The CDR3 spells CASRASGPIYEQYF. As DNA, the CDR3 is TGTGCCAGCAGAGCAAGCGGGCCCATCTACGAGCAGTACTTC.